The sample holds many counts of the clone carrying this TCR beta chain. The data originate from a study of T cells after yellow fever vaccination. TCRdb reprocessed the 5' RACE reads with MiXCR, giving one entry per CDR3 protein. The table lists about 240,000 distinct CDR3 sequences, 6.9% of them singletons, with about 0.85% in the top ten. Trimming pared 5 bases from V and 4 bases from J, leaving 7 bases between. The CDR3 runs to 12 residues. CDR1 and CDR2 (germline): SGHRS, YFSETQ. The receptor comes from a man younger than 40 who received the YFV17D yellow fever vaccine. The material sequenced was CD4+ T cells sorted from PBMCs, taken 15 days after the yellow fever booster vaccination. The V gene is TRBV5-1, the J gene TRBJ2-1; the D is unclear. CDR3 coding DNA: TGCGCCAGCAGAAAGGATTACAATGAGCAGTTCTTC. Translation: CASRKDYNEQFF. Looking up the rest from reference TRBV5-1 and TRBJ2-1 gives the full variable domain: KAGVTQTPRYLIKTRGQQVTLSCSPISGHRSVSWYQQTPGQGLQFLFEYFSETQRNKGNFPGRFSGRQFSNSRSEMNVSTLELGDSALYLCASRKDYNEQFFGPGTRLTVL.